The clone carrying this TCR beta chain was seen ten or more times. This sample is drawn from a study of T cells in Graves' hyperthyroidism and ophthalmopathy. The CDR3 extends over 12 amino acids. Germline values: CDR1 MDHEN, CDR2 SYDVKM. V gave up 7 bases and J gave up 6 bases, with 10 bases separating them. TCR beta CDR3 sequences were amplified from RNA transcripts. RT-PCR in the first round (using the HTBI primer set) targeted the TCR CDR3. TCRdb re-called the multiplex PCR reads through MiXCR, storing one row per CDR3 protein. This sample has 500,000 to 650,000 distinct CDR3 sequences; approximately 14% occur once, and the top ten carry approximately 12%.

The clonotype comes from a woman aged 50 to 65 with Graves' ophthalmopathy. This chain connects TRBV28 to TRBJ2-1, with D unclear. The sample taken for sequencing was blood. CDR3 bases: TGTGCCAGCACTCAAACGGCCAATGAGCAGTTCTTC. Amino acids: CASTQTANEQFF.